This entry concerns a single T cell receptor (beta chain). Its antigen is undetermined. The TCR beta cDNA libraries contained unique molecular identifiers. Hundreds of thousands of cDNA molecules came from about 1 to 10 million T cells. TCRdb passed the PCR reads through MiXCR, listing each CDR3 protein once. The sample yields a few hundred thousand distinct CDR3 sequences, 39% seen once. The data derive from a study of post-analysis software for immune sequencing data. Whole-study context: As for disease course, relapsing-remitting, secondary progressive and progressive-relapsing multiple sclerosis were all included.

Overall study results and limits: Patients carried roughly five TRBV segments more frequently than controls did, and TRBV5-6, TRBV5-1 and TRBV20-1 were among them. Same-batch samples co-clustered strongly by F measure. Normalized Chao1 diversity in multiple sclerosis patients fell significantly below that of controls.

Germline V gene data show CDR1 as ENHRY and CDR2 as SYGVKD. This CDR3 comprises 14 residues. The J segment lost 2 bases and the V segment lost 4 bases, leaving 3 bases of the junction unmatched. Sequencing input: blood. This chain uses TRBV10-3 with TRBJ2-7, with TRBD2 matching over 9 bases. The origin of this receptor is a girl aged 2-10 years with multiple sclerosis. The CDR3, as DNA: TGTGCCATCAGTGGGGGCGGGGGGGCCTACGAGCAGTACTTC. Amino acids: CAISGGGGAYEQYF.